Each of the 17 T cell receptor beta chains below was sequenced from the same sample in a study of cytomegalovirus exposure and HLA in healthy donors. PCR amplification relied on 60 Vbeta primers (plus 13 Jbeta primers). Repertoires were generated with immunoSEQ multiplex PCR, while TCRdb's copy carries only in-frame clones and drops some. The repertoire has roughly 110,000 clones, about 80% of them found once; the top ten carry roughly 3%. Sequencing input: PBMCs. These receptors all come from a man aged 25-45 years in good health and CMV-seropositive.

The chain is built from TRBV6-5 and TRBJ2-5, with 8 bases that match TRBD1. The J call may be in error: the DNA end matches TRBJ2-7 better. The CDR3 spans 16 residues. Germline V gene lookup returns CDR1 MNHEY and CDR2 SVGAGI. CDR3 sequence (DNA): TGTGCCAGCAGTTATACCTTGGACAGGGCAATATACGAGCAGTACTTC. Translation: CASSYTLDRAIYEQYF.

The chain employs TRBV12-1 and TRBJ1-2. TRBV12-1 is a listed pseudogene. The CDR3 contains 12 residues. The CDR3, as DNA: TGTGCCAGCAGCATTAATAGCTATGGCTACACCTTC. Residues: CASSINSYGYTF.

The V gene is TRBV23-1, the J gene TRBJ1-2; the match to TRBD1 covers 12 bases. TRBV23-1 falls under the ORF class, with uncertain function. This CDR3 spans 18 amino acids. V lost 0 bases, J lost 3 bases, and 8 bases stayed unmatched. The CDR3 is CASSQSGDRGHPYYGYTF. CDR3 DNA: TGCGCCAGCAGTCAATCCGGGGACAGGGGGCACCCCTACTATGGCTACACCTTC.

The genes are TRBV5-1 and TRBJ2-7; 7 nucleotides agree with TRBD1. The germline gives CDR1 SGHRS, CDR2 YFSETQ. This CDR3 is 16 amino acids long. The V and J ends lost 4 bases and 6 bases, in that order; junction bases with no gene match: 16. CDR3 DNA: TGCGCCAGCAGCCAGCCACAGGGGTCACCCCAGAGCGAGCAGTACTTC. Its translation is CASSQPQGSPQSEQYF.

This clone was observed once. The chain recombines TRBV6-1 with TRBJ1-5, with TRBD1 matching over 8 bases. Looked up from germline, CDR1 is MNHNS and CDR2 is SASEGT. The CDR3 consists of 13 residues. V was pared by 5 bases and J by 9 bases, with 6 bases of the junction left unmatched. DNA for the CDR3: TGTGCCAGCAGTTCCCACGGACAGGGGCCCCAGCATTTT. As protein: CASSSHGQGPQHF.

The chain uses TRBV19 and TRBJ1-4; possibly TRBD1 for D (5 bases). Germline CDR1 and CDR2: LNHDA and SQIVND (reference sequence). V was trimmed by 0 bases and J by 8 bases, leaving 13 bases between them. The CDR3 runs to 15 residues. The CDR3 DNA reads as TGTGCCAGTAGTATAGAGGAGGGGATCCGGGAAAAACTGTTTTTT. As protein: CASSIEEGIREKLFF.

The chain is built from TRBV5-1 and TRBJ2-5, with 9 bases lining up with TRBD2. This CDR3 has 14 amino acids. The ends lost 7 bases at V and 3 bases at J; junction bases unmatched: 7. Germline V gene sequence: CDR1 SGHRS, CDR2 YFSETQ. CDR3 loop: CASSGLATKETQYF. The CDR3 region has the DNA TGCGCCAGCTCCGGACTAGCGACAAAAGAGACCCAGTACTTC.

The chain couples TRBV7-9 to TRBJ1-1; D ambiguous. V lost 4 bases to trimming and J lost 4 bases, with 10 bases between them. The CDR3 has 13 residues. The germline gives CDR1 SEHNR, CDR2 FQNEAQ (reference sequence). CDR3 residues: CASSSVPGTEAFF. In DNA form, the CDR3 reads TGTGCCAGCAGCTCGGTCCCGGGCACTGAAGCTTTCTTT.

This chain uses TRBV7-8 with TRBJ1-1; TRBD1 might be the D (5 bases). The CDR3 length is 13 residues. Between the trimmed V and J ends, which lost 5 bases and 2 bases, there was a span of 9 bases. Germline CDR1 reads SGHVS; CDR2 reads FQNEAQ. The CDR3 DNA is TGTGCCAGCAGCAGAGACAGTAACACTGAAGCTTTCTTT. Its translation: CASSRDSNTEAFF.

The V and J genes are TRBV6-1 and TRBJ1-3; 8 bases align to TRBD1. The V gene end was trimmed by 4 bases and the J gene end by 4 bases; junction bases not matched to a gene: 6. CDR1 and CDR2 (germline): MNHNS, SASEGT. This CDR3 is 15 amino acids long. CDR3 bases: TGTGCCAGCAGTGCGACAGGGGTTTACGGAAACACCATATATTTT. Protein: CASSATGVYGNTIYF.

This clone was observed a single time. The CDR3: CASSRQISRGNEQFF. The CDR3 nucleotides read TGTGCCAGCAGCAGACAGATTTCTAGAGGAAATGAGCAGTTCTTC. The chain links TRBV9 to TRBJ2-1, with D possibly TRBD1 on 5 matching bases. Germline CDR1 SGDLS, CDR2 YYNGEE. The CDR3 loop spans 15 amino acids. Between the trimmed V and J ends, which lost 4 bases and 7 bases, there was a span of 18 bases.

This clone was recorded once. The J gene is TRBJ1-5, the V gene TRBV7-6; a possible D gene is TRBD1 (6 bases). The CDR3 is 19 amino acids. Germline V gene data show CDR1 as SGHVS and CDR2 as FNYEAQ. V was pared by 8 bases and J by 2 bases, with 28 bases between. CDR3 residues: CASLLKYAVDRSGNQPQHF. CDR3 coding DNA: TGTGCCAGCCTTCTCAAATACGCGGTGGACAGAAGCGGCAATCAGCCCCAGCATTTT.

This clone was seen a handful of times. The rearrangement links TRBV2 to TRBJ1-6; the D is unclear. Germline V lookup: CDR1 SNHLY, CDR2 FYNNEI. V lost 3 bases and J lost 11, with 11 bases in between. The CDR3 consists of 13 residues. Written as DNA, the CDR3 is TGTGCCAGCAGTGAGAGGGTTGGGCCACCCCTCCACTTT. The encoded protein is CASSERVGPPLHF. The variable domain in full, with the rest retrieved from reference TRBV2 and TRBJ1-6, is EPEVTQTPSHQVTQMGQEVILRCVPISNHLYFYWYRQILGQKVEFLVSFYNNEISEKSEIFDDQFSVERPDGSNFTLKIRSTKLEDSAMYFCASSERVGPPLHFGNGTRLTVT.

The sample holds a few counts of this clone. The chain recombines TRBV5-1 with TRBJ2-5; 12 bases are a match to TRBD2. Trimming removed 2 bases from V and 2 bases from J; junction bases left unmatched: 1. Looked up from germline, CDR1 is SGHRS and CDR2 is YFSETQ. The CDR3 covers 15 residues. CDR3 DNA: TGCGCCAGCAGCTTACTAGCGGGGGGACAAGAGACCCAGTACTTC. Protein: CASSLLAGGQETQYF.

This clone showed up just once. The J gene is TRBJ1-2, the V gene TRBV11-2; TRBD1 might be the D (6 bases). Trimming removed 0 bases at V and 8 bases at J, with 10 bases between. This CDR3 has 13 amino acids. Germline V CDR1 and CDR2: SGHAT, FQNNGV. This CDR3 is CASSLEQGQGYTF. The DNA for the CDR3 is TGTGCCAGCAGCTTAGAACAGGGTCAGGGCTACACCTTC.

The V gene is TRBV5-1, the J gene TRBJ2-7; D perhaps matches TRBD1 (6 bases). Germline V gene sequence: CDR1 SGHRS, CDR2 YFSETQ. There are 13 residues in the CDR3. V shed 4 bases and J shed 7 bases, with 15 bases lying between them. The CDR3 DNA is TGCGCCAGCAGCGGTCAGGGGCGTCGGGAGCAGTACTTC. Translated: CASSGQGRREQYF. The full variable domain, its missing parts supplied by reference TRBV5-1 and TRBJ2-7, is KAGVTQTPRYLIKTRGQQVTLSCSPISGHRSVSWYQQTPGQGLQFLFEYFSETQRNKGNFPGRFSGRQFSNSRSEMNVSTLELGDSALYLCASSGQGRREQYFGPGTRLTVT.

The J gene is TRBJ1-4, the V gene TRBV19; no reliable D call. This CDR3 contains 15 residues. CDR1 is LNHDA, CDR2 SQIVND, per germline (reference sequence). V was cut by 4 bases and J by 7 bases, with 16 bases left in between. In DNA, the CDR3 is TGTGCCAGTAGTAAGAACCCCGATGGGAGTGAAAAACTGTTTTTT. Amino acids: CASSKNPDGSEKLFF.